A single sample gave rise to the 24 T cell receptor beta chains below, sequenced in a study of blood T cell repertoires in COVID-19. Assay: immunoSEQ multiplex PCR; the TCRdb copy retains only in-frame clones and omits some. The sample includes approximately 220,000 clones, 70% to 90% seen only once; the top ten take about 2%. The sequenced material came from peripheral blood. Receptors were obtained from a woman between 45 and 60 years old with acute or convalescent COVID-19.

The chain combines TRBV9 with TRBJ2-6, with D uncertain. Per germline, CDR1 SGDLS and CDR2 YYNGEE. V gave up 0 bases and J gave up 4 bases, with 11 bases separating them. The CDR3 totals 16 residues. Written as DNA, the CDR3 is TGTGCCAGCAGCGTAGGTCTAGATACCGGGGCCAACGTCCTGACTTTC. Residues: CASSVGLDTGANVLTF. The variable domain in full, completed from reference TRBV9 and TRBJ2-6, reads DSGVTQTPKHLITATGQRVTLRCSPRSGDLSVYWYQQSLDQGLQFLIQYYNGEERAKGNILERFSAQQFPDLHSELNLSSLELGDSALYFCASSVGLDTGANVLTFGAGSRLTVL.

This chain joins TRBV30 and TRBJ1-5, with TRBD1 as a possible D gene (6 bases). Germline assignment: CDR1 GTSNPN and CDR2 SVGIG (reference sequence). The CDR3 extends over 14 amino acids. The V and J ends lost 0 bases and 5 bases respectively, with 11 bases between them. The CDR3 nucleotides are TGTGCCTGGAGTGTCGGACAGTTTCATCAGCCCCAGCATTTT. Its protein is CAWSVGQFHQPQHF.

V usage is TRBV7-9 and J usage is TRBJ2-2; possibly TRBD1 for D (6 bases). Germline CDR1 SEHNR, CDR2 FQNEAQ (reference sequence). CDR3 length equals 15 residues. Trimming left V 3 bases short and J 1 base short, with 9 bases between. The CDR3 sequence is CASSLRTVNTGELFF. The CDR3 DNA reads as TGTGCCAGCAGCTTGAGGACAGTGAACACCGGGGAGCTGTTTTTT.

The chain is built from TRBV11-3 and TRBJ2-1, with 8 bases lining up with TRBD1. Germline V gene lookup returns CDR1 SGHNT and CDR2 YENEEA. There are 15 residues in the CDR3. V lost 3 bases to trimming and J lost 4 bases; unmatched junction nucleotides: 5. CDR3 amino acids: CASSFWTGTYNEQFF. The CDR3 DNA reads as TGTGCCAGCAGCTTCTGGACAGGGACGTACAATGAGCAGTTCTTC.

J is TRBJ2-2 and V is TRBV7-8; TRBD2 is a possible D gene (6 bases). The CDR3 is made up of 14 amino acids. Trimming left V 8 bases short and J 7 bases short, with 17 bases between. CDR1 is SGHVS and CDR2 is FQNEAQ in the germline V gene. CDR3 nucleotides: TGTGCCAGCGCGGGGAAGGAACGAATCGGGGAGCTGTTTTTT. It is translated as CASAGKERIGELFF.

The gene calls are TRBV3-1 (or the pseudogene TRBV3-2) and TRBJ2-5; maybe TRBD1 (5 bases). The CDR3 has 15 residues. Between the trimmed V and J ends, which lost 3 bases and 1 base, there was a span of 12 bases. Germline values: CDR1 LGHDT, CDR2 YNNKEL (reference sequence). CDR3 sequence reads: CASSQGPGRQETQYF. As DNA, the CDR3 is TGTGCCAGCAGCCAGGGCCCAGGGCGCCAAGAGACCCAGTACTTC.

CDR3 protein: CASSQGLAGSVFETQYF. In nucleotides, the CDR3 is TGCGCCAGCAGCCAGGGACTAGCGGGGTCTGTGTTCGAGACCCAGTACTTC. The chain uses TRBV5-1 and TRBJ2-5, with 13 bases aligning to TRBD2. Per the germline V gene, CDR1 is SGHRS and CDR2 is YFSETQ. The CDR3 is made up of 17 amino acids. V lost 4 bases and J lost 5; bases outside the gene matches: 11.

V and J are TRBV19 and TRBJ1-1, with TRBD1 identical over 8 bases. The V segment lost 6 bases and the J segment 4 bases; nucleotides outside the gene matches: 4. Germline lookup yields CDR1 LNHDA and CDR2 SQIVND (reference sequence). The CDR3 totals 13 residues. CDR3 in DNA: TGTGCCAGTAGCCTCACAGGGGGCACTGAAGCTTTCTTT. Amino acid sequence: CASSLTGGTEAFF.

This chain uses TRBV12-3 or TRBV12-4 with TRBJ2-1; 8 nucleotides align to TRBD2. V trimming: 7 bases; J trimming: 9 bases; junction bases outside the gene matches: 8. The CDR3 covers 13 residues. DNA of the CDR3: TGTGCCAGCACTCAGACTAGCGCGGGTGAGCAGTTCTTC. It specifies CASTQTSAGEQFF.

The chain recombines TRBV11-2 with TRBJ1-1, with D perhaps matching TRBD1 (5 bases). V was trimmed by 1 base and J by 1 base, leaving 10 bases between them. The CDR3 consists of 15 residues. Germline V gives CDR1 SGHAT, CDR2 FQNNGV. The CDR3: CASSLVFRANTEAFF. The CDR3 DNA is TGTGCCAGCAGCTTAGTGTTCAGGGCGAACACTGAAGCTTTCTTT.

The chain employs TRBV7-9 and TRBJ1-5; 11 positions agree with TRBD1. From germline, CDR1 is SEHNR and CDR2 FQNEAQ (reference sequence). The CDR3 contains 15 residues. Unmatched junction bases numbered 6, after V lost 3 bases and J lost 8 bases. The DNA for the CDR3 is TGTGCCAGCAGCTTGGGGACAGGGGGACGGGAGCCCCAGCATTTT. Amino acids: CASSLGTGGREPQHF.

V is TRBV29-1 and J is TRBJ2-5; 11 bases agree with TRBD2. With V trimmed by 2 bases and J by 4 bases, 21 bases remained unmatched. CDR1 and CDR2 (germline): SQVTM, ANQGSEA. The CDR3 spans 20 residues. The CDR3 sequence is CSVEFAPPILAGEKGETQYF. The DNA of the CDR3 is TGCAGCGTTGAATTTGCCCCTCCCATACTAGCGGGGGAGAAGGGAGAGACCCAGTACTTC.

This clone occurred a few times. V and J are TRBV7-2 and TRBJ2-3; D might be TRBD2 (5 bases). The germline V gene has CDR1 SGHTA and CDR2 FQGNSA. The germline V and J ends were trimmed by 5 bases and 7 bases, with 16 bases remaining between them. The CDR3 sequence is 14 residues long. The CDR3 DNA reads TGTGCCAGCAGCGGGCGGGCCGAAGGAAATACGCAGTATTTT. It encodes CASSGRAEGNTQYF.

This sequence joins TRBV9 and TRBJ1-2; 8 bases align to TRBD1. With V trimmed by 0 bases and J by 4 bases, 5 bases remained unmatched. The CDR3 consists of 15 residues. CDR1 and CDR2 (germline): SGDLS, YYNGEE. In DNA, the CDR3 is TGTGCCAGCAGCGTAGCAGGGGGCGAAGGCTATGGCTACACCTTC. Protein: CASSVAGGEGYGYTF.

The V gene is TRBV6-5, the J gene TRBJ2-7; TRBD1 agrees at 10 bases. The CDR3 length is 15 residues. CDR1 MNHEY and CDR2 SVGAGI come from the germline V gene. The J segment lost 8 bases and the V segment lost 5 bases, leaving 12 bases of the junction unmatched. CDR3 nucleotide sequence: TGTGCCAGCAGTCGGCAGGGACAGGGGCCCACTAAGCAGTACTTC. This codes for CASSRQGQGPTKQYF.

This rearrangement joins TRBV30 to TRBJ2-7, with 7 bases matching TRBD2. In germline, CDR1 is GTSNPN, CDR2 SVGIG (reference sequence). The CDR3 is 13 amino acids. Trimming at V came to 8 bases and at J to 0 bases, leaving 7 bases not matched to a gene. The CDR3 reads CALASGFSYEQYF. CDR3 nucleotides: TGTGCCCTTGCTAGCGGCTTCTCCTACGAGCAGTACTTC.

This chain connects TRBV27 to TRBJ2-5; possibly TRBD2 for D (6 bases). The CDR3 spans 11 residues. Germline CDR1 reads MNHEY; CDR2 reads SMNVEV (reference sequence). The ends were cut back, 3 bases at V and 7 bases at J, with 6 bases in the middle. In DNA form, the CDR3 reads TGTGCCAGCAGTTTGGGGGGGACCCAGTACTTC. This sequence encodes CASSLGGTQYF.

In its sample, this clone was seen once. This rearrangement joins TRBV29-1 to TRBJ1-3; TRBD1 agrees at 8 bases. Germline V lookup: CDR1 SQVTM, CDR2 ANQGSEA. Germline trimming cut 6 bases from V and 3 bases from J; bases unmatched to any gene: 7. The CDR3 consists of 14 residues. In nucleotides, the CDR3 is TGCAGCGTCGCGGACAGGGAGGTTGGAAACACCATATATTTT. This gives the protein CSVADREVGNTIYF.

Written as DNA, the CDR3 is TGTGCCAGTACCCCGGGACAGGCATTTTTACCCTGGGACTATGGCTACACCTTC. It codes for CASTPGQAFLPWDYGYTF. J is TRBJ1-2 and V is TRBV19; 8 bases line up with TRBD1. The ends lost 7 bases at V and 3 bases at J; junction bases unmatched: 19. The CDR3 has 18 amino acids. Germline loops: CDR1 LNHDA, CDR2 SQIVND (reference sequence).

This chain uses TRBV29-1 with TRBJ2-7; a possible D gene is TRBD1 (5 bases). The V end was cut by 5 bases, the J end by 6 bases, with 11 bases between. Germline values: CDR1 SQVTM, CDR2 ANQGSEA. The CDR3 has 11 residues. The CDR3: CSVQGLSEQYF. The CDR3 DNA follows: TGCAGCGTTCAGGGCCTGTCCGAGCAGTACTTC.

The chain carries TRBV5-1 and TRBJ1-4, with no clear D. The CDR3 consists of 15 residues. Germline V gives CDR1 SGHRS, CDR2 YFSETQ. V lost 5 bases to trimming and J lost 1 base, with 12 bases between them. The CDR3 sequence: CASRPVPGTNEKLFF. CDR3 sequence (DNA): TGCGCCAGCAGACCTGTACCGGGAACTAATGAAAAACTGTTTTTT.

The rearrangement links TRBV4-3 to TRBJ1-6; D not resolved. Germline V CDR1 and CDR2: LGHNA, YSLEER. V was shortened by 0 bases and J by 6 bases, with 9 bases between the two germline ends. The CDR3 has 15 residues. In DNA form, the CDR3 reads TGCGCCAGCAGCCAAGATTTTACAGTTAATTCACCCCTCCACTTT. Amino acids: CASSQDFTVNSPLHF.

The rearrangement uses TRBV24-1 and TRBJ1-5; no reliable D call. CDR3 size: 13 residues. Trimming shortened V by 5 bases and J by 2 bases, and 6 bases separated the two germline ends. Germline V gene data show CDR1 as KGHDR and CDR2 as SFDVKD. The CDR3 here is CATSGGGNQPQHF. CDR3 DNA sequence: TGTGCCACCAGTGGGGGAGGCAATCAGCCCCAGCATTTT.

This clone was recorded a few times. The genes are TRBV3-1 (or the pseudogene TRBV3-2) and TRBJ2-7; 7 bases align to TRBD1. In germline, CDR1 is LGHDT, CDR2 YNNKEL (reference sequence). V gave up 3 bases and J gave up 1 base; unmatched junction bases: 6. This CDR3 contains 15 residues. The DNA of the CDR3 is TGTGCCAGCAGCCACTCCGGGACAGCATCCTACGAGCAGTACTTC. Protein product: CASSHSGTASYEQYF.